This TCR beta chain is from a study of blood T cell repertoires in COVID-19. Overall study context: PBMCs, B-cell-depleted T cells, or T cells were the source of the cDNA or gDNA that made up the material.

Researchers sorted participants into cohorts using their self-reported clinical history. What the recovered Cohort 3 donors had was two negative PCRs, clearance, or symptom resolution. Study processing details: Reference gene primer amplification gave nucleated cell count estimates. The method was immunoSEQ multiplex PCR; TCRdb's version includes in-frame clones alone and lacks a portion of them. That table is the source of V, J and clone size, and D and trimming were worked out from the DNA. Of under 250,000 clones listed, about nine tenths are singletons. The receptor's source is a man aged 35 to 55 who had recovered from COVID-19. The sample consisted of PBMCs or T cells enriched from blood (not recorded which).

In DNA form, the CDR3 reads TGCGCCAGCAGCTTGGAGGGCAGGGGGCTTGACGAGCAGTACTTC. Translated, it gives CASSLEGRGLDEQYF. The J gene is TRBJ2-7, the V gene TRBV5-1; TRBD1 matches at 8 bases. V lost 0 bases, J lost 5 bases, and 7 bases stayed unmatched. This CDR3 has 15 residues. The germline V gene encodes CDR1 SGHRS and CDR2 YFSETQ.